Following are 18 T cell receptor beta chains from one sample sequenced in a study of OX40 agonist ivuxolimab in advanced cancers. Clones were sequenced by immunoSEQ multiplex PCR, and TCRdb holds only the in-frame ones, with some missing. Of under 95,000 clones in the sample, roughly 89% were seen once. Sequencing used CD4+ or CD8+ T cells sorted from blood, obtained in a trial of the OX40 agonist ivuxolimab. All receptors come from an adult with an advanced solid tumor such as melanoma, head and neck, liver or kidney cancer.

This chain joins TRBV5-6 and TRBJ1-1, with D maybe TRBD1 (6 bases). The CDR3 has 11 amino acids. Germline V lookup: CDR1 SGHDT, CDR2 YYEEEE. Between the trimmed V and J ends, which lost 4 bases and 9 bases, there was a span of 10 bases. Written as DNA, the CDR3 is TGTGCCAGCAGCGCTAGGGGGAAAGCTTTCTTT. It yields the protein CASSARGKAFF. The full variable domain, in which reference TRBV5-6 and TRBJ1-1 provide the parts outside the CDR3, is DAGVTQSPTHLIKTRGQQVTLRCSPKSGHDTVSWYQQALGQGPQFIFQYYEEEERQRGNFPDRFSGHQFPNYSSELNVNALLLGDSALYLCASSARGKAFFGQGTRLTVV.

V usage is TRBV5-1 and J usage is TRBJ2-4, with a possible D match to TRBD2 (6 bases). V lost 6 bases to trimming and J lost 6 bases, with 16 bases between them. CDR1 is SGHRS and CDR2 is YFSETQ in the germline V gene. The CDR3 totals 14 residues. CDR3 region: CASTGTQRINIQYF. For the CDR3, the DNA is TGCGCCAGCACCGGGACTCAGCGGATAAACATTCAGTACTTC.

The V and J genes are TRBV28 and TRBJ2-3; no firm D call. This CDR3 region has 13 residues. Per germline, CDR1 MDHEN and CDR2 SYDVKM. Trimming took off 5 bases at V and 0 bases at J, with 6 bases between the two ends. Here the CDR3 DNA reads TGTGCCAGCAGTCTCCCAAGCACAGATACGCAGTATTTT. This codes for CASSLPSTDTQYF.

This chain connects TRBV2 to TRBJ2-5, with 7 bases lining up with TRBD1. Trimming cost V 2 bases and J 4 bases; bases outside gene matches: 1. Per the germline V gene, CDR1 is SNHLY and CDR2 is FYNNEI. CDR3 length: 13 residues. The CDR3 DNA is TGTGCCAGCAGTGAAAGACAGGGAGAGACCCAGTACTTC. This sequence encodes CASSERQGETQYF.

V gene TRBV28 combines with J gene TRBJ1-2; 7 nucleotides line up with TRBD1. The CDR3 runs to 14 residues. Trimming cost V 6 bases and J 4 bases; bases outside gene matches: 8. The germline CDR1 and CDR2 sequences are MDHEN and SYDVKM. This CDR3 reads CASRPGQELYGYTF. The CDR3 DNA follows: TGTGCCAGCAGACCCGGACAGGAGCTCTATGGCTACACCTTC.

The V and J genes are TRBV4-2 and TRBJ1-2; perhaps TRBD1 as D (6 bases). Germline lookup yields CDR1 LGHNA and CDR2 YNFKEQ. The germline V and J ends were trimmed by 5 bases and 8 bases, with 15 bases remaining between them. The length of the CDR3 is 13 residues. The CDR3 spells CASSAGDGRGYTF. CDR3 DNA sequence: TGTGCCAGCAGCGCAGGGGACGGTCGAGGCTACACCTTC.

The CDR3 sequence: CASSSTLQGQDNTDTQYF. The DNA for the CDR3 is TGTGCCAGCAGCTCAACCCTCCAAGGACAGGATAACACAGATACGCAGTATTTT. The V call is TRBV11-2, the J call TRBJ2-3, with 7 bases identical to TRBD1. From germline, CDR1 is SGHAT and CDR2 FQNNGV. The CDR3 runs to 18 residues. Trimming removed 4 bases from V and 2 bases from J; junction bases left unmatched: 15.

This clone was found once. This sequence joins TRBV6-1 and TRBJ1-5; D call uncertain. The CDR3 runs to 12 residues. The V gene lost 8 bases and the J gene lost 5 bases, with 10 bases spanning the gap. Germline V gives CDR1 MNHNS, CDR2 SASEGT. DNA of the CDR3: TGTGCCAGCGAAGCGAGGGATCAGCCCCAGCATTTT. This encodes CASEARDQPQHF.

V is TRBV6-5 and J is TRBJ2-2; a possible D gene is TRBD2 (6 bases). The V gene lost 2 bases and the J gene lost 4 bases, with 8 bases spanning the gap. The CDR3 consists of 14 residues. Germline CDR1 is MNHEY and CDR2 is SVGAGI. The CDR3 nucleotides read TGTGCCAGCAGTTACGAGCGGGCCACCGGGGAGCTGTTTTTT. Encoded protein: CASSYERATGELFF.

In its sample, this clone was seen once. V and J are TRBV5-1 and TRBJ1-3; D ambiguous. The CDR3 length is 16 residues. V was trimmed by 6 bases and J by 4 bases, leaving 20 bases between them. Germline values: CDR1 SGHRS, CDR2 YFSETQ. CDR3 coding DNA: TGCGCCAGCACGAAAGGCCTAACCTCCGAAGGAAACACCATATATTTT. As protein: CASTKGLTSEGNTIYF.

This rearrangement joins TRBV5-4 to TRBJ2-3; 7 bases map to TRBD2. The germline V gene encodes CDR1 SGHNT and CDR2 YYREEE (reference sequence). With 3 bases clipped from V and 0 bases from J, the junction kept 7 bases outside the gene matches. The CDR3 contains 16 residues. The DNA of the CDR3 is TGTGCCAGCAGCTCGCGGGGGTTATCTAGCACAGATACGCAGTATTTT. Amino acids: CASSSRGLSSTDTQYF.

The chain couples TRBV28 to TRBJ1-4, with 8 bases lining up with TRBD1. The CDR3 has 16 amino acids. Germline CDR1 and CDR2: MDHEN and SYDVKM. J was trimmed by 7 bases and V by 8 bases; bases with no gene match: 15. The CDR3 DNA reads as TGTGCCAGCCGAGCCTGGAGGTTACAGGGGGGTGAAAAACTGTTTTTT. Protein sequence: CASRAWRLQGGEKLFF.

The chain couples TRBV27 to TRBJ1-5; TRBD1 might be the D (5 bases). With 5 bases removed from V and 5 bases from J, the gap between germline ends came to 22 bases. The CDR3 loop spans 17 amino acids. CDR1 and CDR2 from the germline V gene are MNHEY and SMNVEV (reference sequence). As DNA, the CDR3 is TGTGCCAGCAGTCCTCTCGCAGGGTGGTCATCCGATCAGCCCCAGCATTTT. Protein product: CASSPLAGWSSDQPQHF.

The chain uses TRBV6-1 and TRBJ2-7; D perhaps matches TRBD2 (5 bases). The CDR3 contains 15 residues. The germline V gene has CDR1 MNHNS and CDR2 SASEGT. Trimming removed 6 bases from V and 2 bases from J, with 17 bases in between. The CDR3 DNA is TGTGCCAGCAGAGCCACTAGACCGGCAACCTACGAGCAGTACTTC. It yields the protein CASRATRPATYEQYF.

The chain carries TRBV9 and TRBJ2-1; 7 nucleotides match TRBD2. Germline assignment: CDR1 SGDLS and CDR2 YYNGEE. Losses at the gene ends were 3 bases for V and 10 bases for J; bases not matched to a gene: 16. The CDR3 runs to 16 residues. The CDR3 spells CASSAGTTPLQWEQFF. CDR3 nucleotide sequence: TGTGCCAGCAGCGCCGGGACTACCCCCCTACAATGGGAGCAGTTCTTC.

In its sample, this clone was seen a few times. The rearrangement links TRBV6-6 to TRBJ1-2; 7 nucleotides match TRBD1. The germline V gene has CDR1 MNHNY and CDR2 SVGAGI (reference sequence). The V segment lost 6 bases and the J segment 3 bases; nucleotides outside the gene matches: 1. The CDR3 length is 12 residues. The chain's CDR3 is CASRTGYYGYTF. In DNA form, the CDR3 reads TGTGCCAGCAGGACAGGGTACTATGGCTACACCTTC.

The V and J genes are TRBV10-3 and TRBJ1-4, with a weak D call TRBD1 (5 bases). CDR1 is ENHRY, CDR2 SYGVKD, per germline. The CDR3 consists of 14 residues. V gave up 5 bases and J gave up 5 bases, with 12 bases separating them. CDR3 amino acids: CAISNRGLNEKLFF. The CDR3 nucleotides read TGTGCCATCAGTAACCGGGGGTTGAATGAAAAACTGTTTTTT.

This sequence joins TRBV20-1 and TRBJ2-7; D unclear. CDR3 length equals 11 residues. V was trimmed by 1 base and J by 4 bases, leaving 5 bases between them. From germline, CDR1 is DFQATT and CDR2 SNEGSKA (reference sequence). DNA for the CDR3: TGCAGTGCTAGAGCCGGATACGAGCAGTACTTC. This sequence encodes CSARAGYEQYF.